This T cell receptor beta chain was found in a study of blood T cell repertoires in COVID-19. Overall study context: PBMCs, B-cell-depleted T cells, or T cells were the source of the cDNA or gDNA that made up the material.

Per the study methods: From reference gene primer amplification, estimates of nucleated cell counts were derived. The assay was immunoSEQ multiplex PCR, and TCRdb's table has in-frame clones only and misses some. V and J calls plus clone size are reproduced from that table; the DNA served to infer D and trimming. In the table there are almost 400,000 clones, roughly 86% of which are singletons. Cohort placement rested on clinical history that participants reported themselves. Two negative PCRs, clearance, or symptom resolution characterized the recovered Cohort 3 donors. There are 12 residues in the CDR3. Germline V CDR1 and CDR2: MNHEY, SVGEGT. Trimming pared 5 bases from V and 9 bases from J, leaving 11 bases between.

The sequenced sample was PBMCs or T cells enriched from blood (not recorded which). The chain has TRBV6-2 or TRBV6-3 and TRBJ2-1, with D possibly TRBD1 on 5 matching bases. This sequence originates from a woman in her twenties or thirties who had recovered from COVID-19. CDR3 DNA sequence: TGTGCCAGCAGTCCGTTAGGGGCTGAGCAGTTCTTC. It yields the protein CASSPLGAEQFF.